This TCR beta chain is drawn from a study of OX40 agonist ivuxolimab in advanced cancers. Overall study context: Ivuxolimab is an agonistic anti-OX40 (CD134) antibody, and patients were treated with it. 40% to 50% of patients had received prior checkpoint inhibitor therapy. Partial responses occurred in Three dose-escalation patients, one with hepatocellular carcinoma and two with cutaneous melanoma. Study-wide points: Among patients with partial responses at 0.1-3.0 mg/kg, clonal expansion was among the lowest.

With 3 bases removed from V and 1 base from J, the gap between germline ends came to 17 bases. This CDR3 is 16 amino acids long. From germline, CDR1 is SGHNT and CDR2 YYREEE (reference sequence). The repertoire was sequenced with immunoSEQ multiplex PCR; TCRdb's copy has only in-frame clones and lacks some. The sample holds fewer than 65,000 clones; 70% to 90% are singletons and the top ten take under 2.5%. To note about this clone: The antigen is unknown.

The V call is TRBV5-4, the J call TRBJ2-7, with D perhaps TRBD1 (5 bases). This material consisted of CD4+ or CD8+ T cells sorted from blood, taken in a trial of the OX40 agonist ivuxolimab. This receptor was obtained from an adult with an advanced solid tumor such as melanoma, head and neck, liver or kidney cancer. CDR3 sequence reads: CASSSRQRRDSYEQYF. The CDR3, as DNA: TGTGCCAGCAGCTCAAGACAGAGAAGGGATTCCTACGAGCAGTACTTC.